This T cell receptor (beta chain) came from a study of CD8+ T cells in alopecia areata. Study background: Treated patients took oral tofacitinib at 5 to 10 mg twice daily.

The CDR3 loop spans 14 amino acids. Looked up from germline, CDR1 is MGHRA and CDR2 is YSYEKL. The V segment lost 3 bases and the J segment 7 bases; nucleotides outside the gene matches: 4. Treatment in this sample: oral pan-JAK inhibitor, 5-10 mg twice daily. The sequencing template was cDNA reverse transcribed from extracted RNA. Libraries were prepared by immunoSEQ multiplex PCR; TCRdb keeps only in-frame clonotypes and omits some of them. The repertoire holds some 98,000 clones, with around 55% as singletons. On this clone: The antigen remains unidentified.

Overall study results and limits: Higher clonality than in normal scalp was seen in lesional scalp, especially alopecia totalis/universalis. Scalp sample sequencing also detects resident alphabeta T cells of normal skin. Scalp clonality dropped significantly under tofacitinib, as did expanded CD8+ top-100 clones.

V and J are TRBV4-1 and TRBJ1-5; 9 nucleotides line up with TRBD1. The TCR comes from a human donor with alopecia areata. Sample: CD8+ T cells sorted from blood, taken at week 4, from a patient treated with tofacitinib. CDR3 protein: CASSQTGGFQPQHF. In DNA, the CDR3 is TGCGCCAGCAGCCAGACAGGGGGATTCCAGCCCCAGCATTTT.